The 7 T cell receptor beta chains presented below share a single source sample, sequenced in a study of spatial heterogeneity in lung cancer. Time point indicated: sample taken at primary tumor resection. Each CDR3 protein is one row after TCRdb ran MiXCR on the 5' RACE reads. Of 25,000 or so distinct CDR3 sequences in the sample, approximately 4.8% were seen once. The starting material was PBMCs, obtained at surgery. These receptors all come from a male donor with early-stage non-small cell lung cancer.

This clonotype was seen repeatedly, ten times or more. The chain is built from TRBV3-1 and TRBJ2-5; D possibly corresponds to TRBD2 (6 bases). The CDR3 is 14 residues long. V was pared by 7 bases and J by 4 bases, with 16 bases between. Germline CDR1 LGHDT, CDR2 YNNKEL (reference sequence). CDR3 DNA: TGTGCCAGCACCCCGAGGCGGAGGGGAGAGACCCAGTACTTC. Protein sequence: CASTPRRRGETQYF.

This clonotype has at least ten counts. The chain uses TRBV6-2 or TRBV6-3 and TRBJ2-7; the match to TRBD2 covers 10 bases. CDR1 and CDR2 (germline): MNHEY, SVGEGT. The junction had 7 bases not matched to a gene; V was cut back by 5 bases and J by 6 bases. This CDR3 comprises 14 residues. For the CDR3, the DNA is TGTGCCAGCAGTCTAAGCGGGAGGGCCTCCGAGCAGTACTTC. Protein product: CASSLSGRASEQYF.

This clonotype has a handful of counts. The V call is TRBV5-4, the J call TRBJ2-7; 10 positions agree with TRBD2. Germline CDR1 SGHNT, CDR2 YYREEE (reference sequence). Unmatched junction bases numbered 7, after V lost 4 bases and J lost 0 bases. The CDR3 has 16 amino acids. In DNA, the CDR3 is TGTGCCAGCAGCATAAGACTAGCGGGCCCCTCCTACGAGCAGTACTTC. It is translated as CASSIRLAGPSYEQYF.

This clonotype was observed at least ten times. CDR3 in amino acids: CASSFPKTSGVTDTQYF. DNA of the CDR3: TGTGCCAGCAGTTTTCCCAAGACTAGCGGGGTTACAGATACGCAGTATTTT. The chain employs TRBV12-3 or TRBV12-4 and TRBJ2-3; 11 nucleotides match TRBD2. CDR3 length: 17 residues. J gave up 3 bases and V 3 bases, and 8 bases lay outside the gene matches.

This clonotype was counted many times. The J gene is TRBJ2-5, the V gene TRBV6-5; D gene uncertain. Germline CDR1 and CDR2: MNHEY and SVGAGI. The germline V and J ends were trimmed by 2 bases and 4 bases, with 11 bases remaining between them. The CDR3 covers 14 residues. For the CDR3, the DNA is TGTGCCAGCAGTTACGGGTGGGCGACAGAGACCCAGTACTTC. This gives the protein CASSYGWATETQYF.

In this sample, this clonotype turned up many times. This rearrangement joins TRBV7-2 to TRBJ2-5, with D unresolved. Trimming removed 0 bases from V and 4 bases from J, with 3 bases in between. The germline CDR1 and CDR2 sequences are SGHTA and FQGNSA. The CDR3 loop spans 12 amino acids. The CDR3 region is CASSLARETQYF. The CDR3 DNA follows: TGTGCCAGCAGCTTAGCGCGAGAGACCCAGTACTTC.

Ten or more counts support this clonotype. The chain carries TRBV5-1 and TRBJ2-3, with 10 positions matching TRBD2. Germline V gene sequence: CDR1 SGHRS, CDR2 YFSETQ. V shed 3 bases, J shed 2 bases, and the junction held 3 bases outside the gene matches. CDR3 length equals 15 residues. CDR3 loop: CASSWTSGDTDTQYF. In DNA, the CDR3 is TGCGCCAGCAGCTGGACTAGCGGCGACACAGATACGCAGTATTTT.